Listed below are T cell receptor beta chains from one sample, sequenced in a study of cytomegalovirus exposure and HLA in healthy donors. Sequencing was performed with immunoSEQ multiplex PCR; in TCRdb, only in-frame clones are kept and a portion is missing. This repertoire includes 96,000 or so clones. Sequencing input: PBMCs. The receptors shown here come from a girl between 5 and 17 years old in good health and CMV-seropositive. Each CDR3 is given with its conserved first and last residue. D genes are given only for firm matches.

j_gene,d_gene,v_gene,CDR3aa,CDR3nt
TRBJ1-2,TRBD1,TRBV6-5,CASSYGRDRGGHGYTF,TGTGCCAGCAGTTACGGGCGGGACAGAGGGGGACACGGCTACACCTTC
TRBJ1-2,TRBD1,TRBV2,CASRDRAYGYTF,TGTGCCAGCCGGGACAGGGCCTATGGCTACACCTTC
TRBJ1-2,-,TRBV7-2,CASSLGSGSSFNYGYTF,TGTGCCAGCAGCCTAGGGTCCGGGTCCTCCTTTAACTATGGCTACACCTTC
TRBJ1-2,-,TRBV5-1,CASSLGYSGYTF,TGCGCCAGCAGCTTGGGATACAGTGGCTACACCTTC
TRBJ1-2,TRBD1,TRBV10-3,CSVGGQAYNYGYTF,TGTTCGGTAGGGGGACAGGCCTATAACTATGGCTACACCTTC
TRBJ2-5,TRBD2,TRBV6-6,CASSYPGTSGGETQYF,TGTGCCAGCAGTTACCCCGGGACTAGCGGGGGAGAGACCCAGTACTTC
TRBJ2-2,-,TRBV7-9,CASSLAWGRGTGELFF,TGTGCCAGCAGCTTAGCGTGGGGGCGCGGCACCGGGGAGCTGTTTTTT
TRBJ1-2,TRBD1,TRBV7-8,CASSSNLDREANYGYTF,TGTGCCAGCAGCTCGAACCTCGACAGGGAAGCTAACTATGGCTACACCTTC
TRBJ1-2,-,TRBV15,CATSASRVAYGYTF,TGTGCCACCAGCGCCTCCAGGGTGGCCTATGGCTACACCTTC
TRBJ1-1,-,TRBV5-1,CASSSEMGLAEAFF,TGCGCCAGCAGCTCCGAGATGGGGCTAGCGGAAGCTTTCTTT
TRBJ1-1,-,TRBV30,CAWSLGGEAFF,TGTGCCTGGAGCTTGGGGGGGGAAGCTTTCTTT
TRBJ2-5,TRBD1,TRBV7-9,CASSSRDRGLKQETQYF,TGTGCCAGCAGCTCCCGGGACAGGGGGCTGAAACAAGAGACCCAGTACTTC
TRBJ1-1,-,TRBV5-6,CASSLGRVPEAFF,TGTGCCAGCAGCTTGGGCAGGGTCCCTGAAGCTTTCTTT
TRBJ1-2,-,TRBV7-3,CASSSSPGGSYTF,TGTGCCAGCAGCTCATCTCCCGGGGGAAGCTACACCTTC
TRBJ1-2,-,TRBV5-4,CASSPVLGREAYGYTF,TGTGCCAGCAGCCCGGTATTGGGCAGGGAGGCCTATGGCTACACCTTC
TRBJ2-1,TRBD2,TRBV5-1,CASSGGLAGYNEQFF,TGCGCCAGCAGCGGGGGACTAGCGGGCTACAATGAGCAGTTCTTC
TRBJ2-4,-,TRBV4-1,CASRAAANIQYF,TGCGCCAGCAGAGCGGCCGCGAACATTCAGTACTTC
TRBJ2-7,TRBD1,TRBV7-9,CASRGVGTEHF,TGTGCCAGCAGGGGGGTTGGGACAGAGCATTTC
TRBJ2-3,TRBD1,TRBV10-1,CASRNPGQIITDTQYF,TGCGCCAGCAGAAACCCGGGACAGATAATCACAGATACGCAGTATTTT
TRBJ2-5,-,TRBV4-2,CASSREGGEETQYF,TGTGCCAGCAGCCGAGAGGGGGGGGAAGAGACCCAGTACTTC
TRBJ2-7,TRBD1,TRBV7-6,CASSLDRVPPYEQYF,TGTGCCAGCAGCCTGGACAGGGTCCCACCCTACGAGCAGTACTTC
TRBJ2-7,TRBD2,TRBV4-3,CASSPRILAGEIITYEQYF,TGCGCCAGCAGCCCCCGGATCTTAGCGGGGGAAATAATAACCTACGAGCAGTACTTC